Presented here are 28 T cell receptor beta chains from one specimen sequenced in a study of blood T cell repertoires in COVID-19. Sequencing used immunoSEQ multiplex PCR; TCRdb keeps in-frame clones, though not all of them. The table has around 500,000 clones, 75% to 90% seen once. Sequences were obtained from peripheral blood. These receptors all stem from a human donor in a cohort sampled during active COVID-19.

CDR3 DNA sequence: TGTGCCAGCAGTTTACTCGGGGAGCTGTTTTTT. Translating gives CASSLLGELFF. V usage is TRBV27 and J usage is TRBJ2-2; no definite D call. This CDR3 is 11 amino acids long. CDR1 and CDR2 (germline): MNHEY, SMNVEV (reference sequence). Trimming took off 2 bases at V and 7 bases at J, with 2 bases between the two ends.

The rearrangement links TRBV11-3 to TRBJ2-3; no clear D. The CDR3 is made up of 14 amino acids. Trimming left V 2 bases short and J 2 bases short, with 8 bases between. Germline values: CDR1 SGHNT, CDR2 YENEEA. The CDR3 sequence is CASSLRGYTDTQYF. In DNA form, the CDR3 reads TGTGCCAGCAGCTTACGCGGATACACAGATACGCAGTATTTT.

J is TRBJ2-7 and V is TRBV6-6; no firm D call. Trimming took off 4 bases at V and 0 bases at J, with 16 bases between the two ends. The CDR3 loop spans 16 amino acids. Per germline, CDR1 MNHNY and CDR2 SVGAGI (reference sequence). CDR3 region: CASSSPRLRSSYEQYF. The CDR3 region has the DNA TGTGCCAGCAGTTCCCCAAGACTCAGAAGCTCCTACGAGCAGTACTTC.

The DNA for the CDR3 is TGTGCCATCCAACAGGACTATGCAGAGCCCCAGCATTTT. Translation gives CAIQQDYAEPQHF. This chain uses TRBV2 with TRBJ1-5; weak D call: TRBD1 (5 bases). This CDR3 has 13 amino acids. Germline V gene lookup returns CDR1 SNHLY and CDR2 FYNNEI. The V end was cut by 10 bases, the J end by 8 bases, with 18 bases between. The whole variable domain, remainder taken from reference TRBV2 and TRBJ1-5, is EPEVTQTPSHQVTQMGQEVILRCVPISNHLYFYWYRQILGQKVEFLVSFYNNEISEKSEIFDDQFSVERPDGSNFTLKIRSTKLEDSAMYFCAIQQDYAEPQHFGDGTRLSIL.

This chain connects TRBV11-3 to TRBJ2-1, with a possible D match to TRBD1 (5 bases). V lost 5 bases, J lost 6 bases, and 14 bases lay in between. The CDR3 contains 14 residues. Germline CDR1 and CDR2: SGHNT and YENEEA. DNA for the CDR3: TGTGCCAGCAGCGCTTTTGAAAGGGGCAATGAGCAGTTCTTC. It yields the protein CASSAFERGNEQFF.

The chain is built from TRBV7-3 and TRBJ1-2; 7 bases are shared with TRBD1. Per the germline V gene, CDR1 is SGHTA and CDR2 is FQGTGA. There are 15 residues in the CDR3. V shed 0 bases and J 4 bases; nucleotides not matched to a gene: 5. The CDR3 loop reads CASSLTGDSLYGYTF. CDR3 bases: TGTGCCAGCAGCTTAACGGGGGACAGCCTCTATGGCTACACCTTC.

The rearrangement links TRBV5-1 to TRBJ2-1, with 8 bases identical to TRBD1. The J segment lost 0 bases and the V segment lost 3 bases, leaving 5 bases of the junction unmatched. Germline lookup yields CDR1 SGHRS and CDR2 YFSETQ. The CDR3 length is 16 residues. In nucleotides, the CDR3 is TGCGCCAGCAGCTGGACAGGGTTTAGCTCCTACAATGAGCAGTTCTTC. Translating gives CASSWTGFSSYNEQFF.

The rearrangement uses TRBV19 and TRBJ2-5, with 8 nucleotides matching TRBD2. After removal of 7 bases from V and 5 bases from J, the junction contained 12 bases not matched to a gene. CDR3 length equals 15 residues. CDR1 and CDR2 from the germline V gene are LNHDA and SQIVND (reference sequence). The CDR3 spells CASKSGGDPSETQYF. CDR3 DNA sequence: TGTGCCAGTAAAAGCGGGGGCGATCCGTCGGAGACCCAGTACTTC. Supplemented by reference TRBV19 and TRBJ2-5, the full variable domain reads DGGITQSPKYLFRKEGQNVTLSCEQNLNHDAMYWYRQDPGQGLRLIYYSQIVNDFQKGDIAEGYSVSREKKESFPLTVTSAQKNPTAFYLCASKSGGDPSETQYFGPGTRLLVL.

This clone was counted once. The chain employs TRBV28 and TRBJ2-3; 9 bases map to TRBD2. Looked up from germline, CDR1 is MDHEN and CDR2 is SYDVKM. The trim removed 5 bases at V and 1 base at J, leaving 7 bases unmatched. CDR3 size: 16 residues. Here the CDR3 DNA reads TGTGCCAGCAGTCCCTGGATAGCGGGGGGCACAGATACGCAGTATTTT. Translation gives CASSPWIAGGTDTQYF.

The CDR3 is CASRRRGTREQYF. CDR3 in DNA: TGTGCCAGCAGACGCCGCGGGACCCGGGAGCAGTACTTC. The gene calls are TRBV3-1 (or the pseudogene TRBV3-2) and TRBJ2-7; D is perhaps TRBD2 (6 bases). CDR1 and CDR2 (germline): LGHDT, YNNKEL (reference sequence). The CDR3 extends over 13 amino acids. Trimming took 6 bases from V and 7 from J, leaving 16 bases between them.

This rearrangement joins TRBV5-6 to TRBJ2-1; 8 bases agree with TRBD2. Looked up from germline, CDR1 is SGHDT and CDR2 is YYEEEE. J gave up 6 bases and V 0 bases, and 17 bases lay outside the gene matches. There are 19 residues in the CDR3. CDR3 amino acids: CASSLDRNPGLELVNEQFF. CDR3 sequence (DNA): TGTGCCAGCAGCTTGGACAGGAATCCGGGACTAGAACTGGTCAATGAGCAGTTCTTC.

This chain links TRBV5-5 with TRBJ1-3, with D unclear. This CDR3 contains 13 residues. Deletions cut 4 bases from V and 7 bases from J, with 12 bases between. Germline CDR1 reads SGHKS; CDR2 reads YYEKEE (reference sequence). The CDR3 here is CASSPLFGNTIYF. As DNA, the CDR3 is TGTGCCAGCAGCCCCTTGTTCGGGAACACCATATATTTT.

The CDR3, as DNA: TGTGCCACCAGCAGAGAACCTGGATCTAGTAGCACCTTC. Translated, it gives CATSREPGSSSTF. The V call is TRBV15, the J call TRBJ1-2; D is undetermined. V was pared by 0 bases and J by 13 bases, with 15 bases between. Germline V CDR1 and CDR2: LNHNV, YYDKDF (reference sequence). This CDR3 is 13 amino acids long.

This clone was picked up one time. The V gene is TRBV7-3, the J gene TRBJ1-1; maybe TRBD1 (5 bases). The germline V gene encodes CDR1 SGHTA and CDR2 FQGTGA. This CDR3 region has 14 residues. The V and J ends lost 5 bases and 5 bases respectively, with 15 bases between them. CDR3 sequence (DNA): TGTGCCAGCAGCCCGTCTGGGAGGGGTACTGAAGCTTTCTTT. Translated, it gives CASSPSGRGTEAFF.

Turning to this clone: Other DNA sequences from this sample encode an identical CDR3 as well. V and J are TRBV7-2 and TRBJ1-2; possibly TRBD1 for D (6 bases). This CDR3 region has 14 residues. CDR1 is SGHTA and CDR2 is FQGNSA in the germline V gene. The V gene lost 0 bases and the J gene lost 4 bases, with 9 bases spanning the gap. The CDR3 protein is CASSLAQGSYGYTF. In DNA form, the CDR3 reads TGTGCCAGCAGCTTAGCTCAGGGGTCCTATGGCTACACCTTC.

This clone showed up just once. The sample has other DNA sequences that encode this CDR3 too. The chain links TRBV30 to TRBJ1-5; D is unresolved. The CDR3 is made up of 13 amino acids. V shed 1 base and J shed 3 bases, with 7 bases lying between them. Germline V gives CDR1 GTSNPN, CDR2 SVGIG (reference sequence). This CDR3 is CAWSAGSNQPQHF. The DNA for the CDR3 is TGTGCCTGGAGTGCGGGGTCCAATCAGCCCCAGCATTTT.

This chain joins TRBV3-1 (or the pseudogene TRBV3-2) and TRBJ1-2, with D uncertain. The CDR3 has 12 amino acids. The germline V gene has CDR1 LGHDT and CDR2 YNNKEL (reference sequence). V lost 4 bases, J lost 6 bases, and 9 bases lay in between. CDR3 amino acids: CASSPGINGYTF. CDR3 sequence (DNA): TGTGCCAGCAGCCCGGGGATTAATGGCTACACCTTC.

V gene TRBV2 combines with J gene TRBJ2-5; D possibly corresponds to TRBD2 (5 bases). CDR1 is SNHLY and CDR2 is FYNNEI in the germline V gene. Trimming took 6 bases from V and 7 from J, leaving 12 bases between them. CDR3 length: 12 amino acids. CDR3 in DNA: TGTGCCAGCAGGTCCCGCGGAGGGACCCAGTACTTC. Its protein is CASRSRGGTQYF.

The CDR3 is CASSKARTSGSRNEQFF. Here the CDR3 DNA reads TGTGCCAGCAGCAAAGCTCGGACTAGCGGGAGTAGAAATGAGCAGTTCTTC. The rearrangement joins TRBV21-1 to TRBJ2-1; the table's D call, TRBD2, has no DNA check behind it. TRBV21-1 is shown as a pseudogene. The CDR3 totals 17 residues.

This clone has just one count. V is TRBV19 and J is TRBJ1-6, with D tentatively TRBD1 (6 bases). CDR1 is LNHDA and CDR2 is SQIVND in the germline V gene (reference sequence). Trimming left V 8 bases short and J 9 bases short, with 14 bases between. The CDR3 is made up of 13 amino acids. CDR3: CASGGSGVSPLHF. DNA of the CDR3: TGTGCCAGTGGGGGCAGCGGGGTTTCACCCCTCCACTTT.

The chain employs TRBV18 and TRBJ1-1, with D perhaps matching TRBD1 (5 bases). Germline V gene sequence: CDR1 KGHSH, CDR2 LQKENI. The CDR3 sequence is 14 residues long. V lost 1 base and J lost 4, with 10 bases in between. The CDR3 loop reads CASSPLGGSTEAFF. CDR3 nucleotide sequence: TGTGCCAGCTCACCACTGGGGGGTAGCACTGAAGCTTTCTTT.

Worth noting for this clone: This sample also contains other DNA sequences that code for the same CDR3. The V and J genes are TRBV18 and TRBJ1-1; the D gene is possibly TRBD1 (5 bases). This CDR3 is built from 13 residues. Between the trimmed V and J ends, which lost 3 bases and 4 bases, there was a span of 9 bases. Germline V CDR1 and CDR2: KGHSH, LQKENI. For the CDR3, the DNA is TGTGCCAGCTCACCGGGGGAGGGCACTGAAGCTTTCTTT. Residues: CASSPGEGTEAFF.

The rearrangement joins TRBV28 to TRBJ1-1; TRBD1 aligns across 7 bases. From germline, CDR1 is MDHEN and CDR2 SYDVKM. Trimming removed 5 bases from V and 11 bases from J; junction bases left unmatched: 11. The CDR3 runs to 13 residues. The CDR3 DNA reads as TGTGCCAGCAGTCCCCCCTGGCAGGGGGTTGCTTTCTTT. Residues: CASSPPWQGVAFF.

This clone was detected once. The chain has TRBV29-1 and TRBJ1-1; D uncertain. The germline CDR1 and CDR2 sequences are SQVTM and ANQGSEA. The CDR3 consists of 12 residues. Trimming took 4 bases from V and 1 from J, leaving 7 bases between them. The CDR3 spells CSVAHGNTEAFF. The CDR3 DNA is TGCAGCGTTGCCCACGGGAACACTGAAGCTTTCTTT. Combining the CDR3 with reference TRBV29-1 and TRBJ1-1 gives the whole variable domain SAVISQKPSRDICQRGTSLTIQCQVDSQVTMMFWYRQQPGQSLTLIATANQGSEATYESGFVIDKFPISRPNLTFSTLTVSNMSPEDSSIYLCSVAHGNTEAFFGQGTRLTVV.

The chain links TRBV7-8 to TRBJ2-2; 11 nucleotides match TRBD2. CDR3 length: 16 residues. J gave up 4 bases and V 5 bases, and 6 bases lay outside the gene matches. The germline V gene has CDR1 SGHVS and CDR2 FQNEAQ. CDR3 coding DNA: TGTGCCAGCAGCATCACTAGCGGGAGTGGCACCGGGGAGCTGTTTTTT. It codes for CASSITSGSGTGELFF. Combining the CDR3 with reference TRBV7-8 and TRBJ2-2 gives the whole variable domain GAGVSQSPRYKVAKRGQDVALRCDPISGHVSLFWYQQALGQGPEFLTYFQNEAQLDKSGLPSDRFFAERPEGSVSTLKIQRTQQEDSAVYLCASSITSGSGTGELFFGEGSRLTVL.

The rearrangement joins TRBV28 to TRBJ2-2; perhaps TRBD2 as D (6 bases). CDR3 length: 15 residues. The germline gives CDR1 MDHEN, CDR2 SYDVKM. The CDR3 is CGHSERALNTGELFF. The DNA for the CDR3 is TGTGGACACAGCGAGCGGGCTTTGAACACCGGGGAGCTGTTTTTT. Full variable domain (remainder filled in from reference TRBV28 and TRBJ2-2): DVKVTQSSRYLVKRTGEKVFLECVQDMDHENMFWYRQDPGLGLRLIYFSYDVKMKEKGDIPEGYSVSREKKERFSLILESASTNQTSMYLCGHSERALNTGELFFGEGSRLTVL.

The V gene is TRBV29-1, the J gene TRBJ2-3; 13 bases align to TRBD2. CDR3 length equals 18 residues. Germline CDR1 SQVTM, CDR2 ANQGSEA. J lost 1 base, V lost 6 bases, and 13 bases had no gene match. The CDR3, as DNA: TGCAGCGTCGGTAACGCGGGACTAGCGGGAAAAGGCACAGATACGCAGTATTTT. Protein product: CSVGNAGLAGKGTDTQYF.

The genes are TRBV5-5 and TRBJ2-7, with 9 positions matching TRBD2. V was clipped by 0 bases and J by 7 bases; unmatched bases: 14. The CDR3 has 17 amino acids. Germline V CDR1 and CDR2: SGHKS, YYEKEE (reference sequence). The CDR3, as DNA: TGTGCCAGCAGCTTGGCGGTAGCGGGAGTAGAATCGGGGGAGCAGTACTTC. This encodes CASSLAVAGVESGEQYF.